One and the same sample provided the 31 T cell receptor beta chains below, sequenced in a study of cytomegalovirus exposure and HLA in healthy donors. The PCR employed 60 Vbeta primers together with 13 Jbeta primers. The protocol was immunoSEQ multiplex PCR, while the TCRdb copy is restricted to in-frame clones and leaves out a portion. The sample has under 200,000 clones; around 74% are singletons. Sequencing input: PBMCs. Receptor source: a woman aged 30 to 39 in good health and CMV-seronegative.

The V call is TRBV5-4, the J call TRBJ2-3, with a tentative D call TRBD1 (6 bases). From germline, CDR1 is SGHNT and CDR2 YYREEE (reference sequence). V shed 4 bases and J shed 2 bases, with 14 bases lying between them. The CDR3 contains 15 residues. The CDR3 sequence is CASSPGTLPTDTQYF. The CDR3 DNA sequence: TGTGCCAGCAGCCCCGGGACACTTCCCACAGATACGCAGTATTTT. Full variable domain (missing parts from reference TRBV5-4 and TRBJ2-3): ETGVTQSPTHLIKTRGQQVTLRCSSQSGHNTVSWYQQALGQGPQFIFQYYREEENGRGNFPPRFSGLQFPNYSSELNVNALELDDSALYLCASSPGTLPTDTQYFGPGTRLTVL.

There are a few counts of this clone. This chain connects TRBV6-1 to TRBJ1-4; possible D gene TRBD1, 6 bases. Per the germline V gene, CDR1 is MNHNS and CDR2 is SASEGT. V was trimmed by 7 bases and J by 4 bases, leaving 13 bases between them. CDR3 length: 14 amino acids. CDR3: CASKGTPFNEKLFF. The CDR3 DNA sequence: TGTGCCAGCAAGGGGACACCTTTTAATGAAAAACTGTTTTTT.

This chain links TRBV11-2 with TRBJ2-2; TRBD1 aligns across 8 bases. Looked up from germline, CDR1 is SGHAT and CDR2 is FQNNGV. V gave up 1 base and J gave up 5 bases; unmatched junction bases: 6. The CDR3 has 16 amino acids. The CDR3 reads CASSLGGTGGTGELFF. As DNA, the CDR3 is TGTGCCAGCAGCTTAGGTGGTACAGGGGGGACCGGGGAGCTGTTTTTT.

This chain connects TRBV7-9 to TRBJ2-5; D may be TRBD2 (6 bases). Germline CDR1 reads SEHNR; CDR2 reads FQNEAQ (reference sequence). The V gene lost 1 base and the J gene lost 2 bases, with 11 bases spanning the gap. The CDR3 sequence is 15 residues long. CDR3 nucleotide sequence: TGTGCCAGCAGCTTAGAGGGCCGGGGGCAAGAGACCCAGTACTTC. It translates to CASSLEGRGQETQYF.

This chain uses TRBV7-2 with TRBJ2-7; D perhaps matches TRBD2 (6 bases). Per germline, CDR1 SGHTA and CDR2 FQGNSA. The CDR3 contains 14 residues. V shed 5 bases and J shed 3 bases, with 14 bases lying between them. The CDR3 DNA sequence: TGTGCCAGCAGCCCCTACCGGGGGATCTACGAGCAGTACTTC. It specifies CASSPYRGIYEQYF.

This clone was counted only a few times. V usage is TRBV2 and J usage is TRBJ1-4, with 7 bases that match TRBD1. This CDR3 comprises 14 residues. Germline assignment: CDR1 SNHLY and CDR2 FYNNEI. Unmatched junction bases numbered 5, after V lost 2 bases and J lost 8 bases. CDR3 nucleotides: TGTGCCAGCAGTGAAAACAGGGGAGACGAAAAACTGTTTTTT. Translating it yields CASSENRGDEKLFF.

This clone is a singleton in its sample. The rearrangement uses TRBV28 and TRBJ2-7; a possible D gene is TRBD1 (5 bases). V was pared by 1 base and J by 4 bases, with 8 bases between. The CDR3 is 13 amino acids. Germline CDR1 reads MDHEN; CDR2 reads SYDVKM. CDR3 residues: CASSLFAGYEQYF. In DNA, the CDR3 is TGTGCCAGCAGTTTATTCGCAGGGTACGAGCAGTACTTC.

This chain connects TRBV5-1 to TRBJ1-2, with D unresolved. Germline V lookup: CDR1 SGHRS, CDR2 YFSETQ. The ends were cut back, 0 bases at V and 2 bases at J, with 17 bases in the middle. CDR3 length equals 17 residues. The CDR3 loop reads CASSLAGSRAPNYGYTF. The DNA for the CDR3 is TGCGCCAGCAGCTTGGCAGGTTCCAGAGCCCCGAACTATGGCTACACCTTC.

The chain uses TRBV5-1 and TRBJ2-7; 7 nucleotides line up with TRBD1. The CDR3 totals 14 residues. V gave up 2 bases and J gave up 3 bases; unmatched junction bases: 5. Germline V gene sequence: CDR1 SGHRS, CDR2 YFSETQ. This chain's CDR3 is CASSLVSGGYEQYF. The DNA for the CDR3 is TGCGCCAGCAGCTTAGTGTCAGGGGGCTACGAGCAGTACTTC.

In this sample, this clone turned up a few times. The V call is TRBV7-9, the J call TRBJ1-5, with no clear D. Trimming removed 1 base at V and 6 bases at J, with 7 bases between. CDR3 length: 13 amino acids. Germline values: CDR1 SEHNR, CDR2 FQNEAQ (reference sequence). The CDR3 nucleotides are TGTGCCAGCAGCTTAGTGGAGGGTCAGCCCCAGCATTTT. Residues: CASSLVEGQPQHF. The variable domain in full, completed from reference TRBV7-9 and TRBJ1-5, reads DTGVSQNPRHKITKRGQNVTFRCDPISEHNRLYWYRQTLGQGPEFLTYFQNEAQLEKSRLLSDRFSAERPKGSFSTLEIQRTEQGDSAMYLCASSLVEGQPQHFGDGTRLSIL.

This clone appeared a few times. V gene TRBV6-5 combines with J gene TRBJ1-5; no clear D gene. Trimming cost V 5 bases and J 10 bases, with 12 bases left between them. Germline assignment: CDR1 MNHEY and CDR2 SVGAGI. The CDR3 covers 12 residues. This chain's CDR3 is CASSEGPLPQHF. CDR3 sequence (DNA): TGTGCCAGCAGTGAGGGCCCCCTCCCCCAGCATTTT.

This chain connects TRBV25-1 to TRBJ1-4; no firm D call. The V and J ends lost 7 bases and 0 bases respectively, with 12 bases between them. This CDR3 comprises 15 residues. From germline, CDR1 is MGHDK and CDR2 SYGVNS. The CDR3 sequence: CASTGNRATNEKLFF. The DNA for the CDR3 is TGTGCCAGCACCGGGAATAGGGCAACTAATGAAAAACTGTTTTTT.

This sequence joins TRBV2 and TRBJ1-6; maybe TRBD1 (6 bases). The CDR3 extends over 14 amino acids. Trimming shortened V by 3 bases and J by 5 bases, and 8 bases separated the two germline ends. Germline V lookup: CDR1 SNHLY, CDR2 FYNNEI. The CDR3 nucleotides are TGTGCCAGCAGTGAGAGGACAGATAATTCACCCCTCCACTTT. Amino acid sequence: CASSERTDNSPLHF.

The chain has TRBV15 and TRBJ2-1; 7 bases map to TRBD2. Trimming cost V 5 bases and J 0 bases; bases outside gene matches: 4. There are 15 residues in the CDR3. CDR1 and CDR2 from the germline V gene are LNHNV and YYDKDF (reference sequence). The CDR3 is CATSVGGSSYNEQFF. For the CDR3, the DNA is TGTGCCACCAGCGTCGGGGGGAGCTCCTACAATGAGCAGTTCTTC.

This chain joins TRBV10-3 and TRBJ2-2, with a tentative D call TRBD2 (6 bases). The ends were cut back, 0 bases at V and 7 bases at J, with 15 bases in the middle. The CDR3 has 16 residues. CDR1 is ENHRY, CDR2 SYGVKD, per germline. The CDR3 sequence: CAISESLEGRVGELFF. CDR3 sequence (DNA): TGTGCCATCAGTGAGTCGTTGGAGGGTCGCGTCGGGGAGCTGTTTTTT.

The rearrangement links TRBV2 to TRBJ1-2; weak D call: TRBD1 (6 bases). The CDR3 sequence is 14 residues long. V lost 4 bases to trimming and J lost 1 base, with 10 bases between them. CDR1 SNHLY and CDR2 FYNNEI come from the germline V gene. The CDR3 sequence is CASSGQGINYGYTF. As DNA, the CDR3 is TGTGCCAGCAGTGGGCAGGGGATTAACTATGGCTACACCTTC.

This clone has a handful of counts. The rearrangement links TRBV29-1 to TRBJ2-7; TRBD1 matches 7 bases. V shed 6 bases and J 3 bases; nucleotides not matched to a gene: 8. Germline V gene sequence: CDR1 SQVTM, CDR2 ANQGSEA. The CDR3 is 13 amino acids. The CDR3, as DNA: TGCAGCGTCGCTCGGACAGGTAACTACGAGCAGTACTTC. This codes for CSVARTGNYEQYF.

The chain combines TRBV9 with TRBJ1-2; 9 bases line up with TRBD1. The CDR3 is 15 amino acids. The V gene end was trimmed by 4 bases and the J gene end by 4 bases; junction bases not matched to a gene: 8. In germline, CDR1 is SGDLS, CDR2 YYNGEE. The chain's CDR3 is CASSPRTGEPYGYTF. As DNA, the CDR3 is TGTGCCAGCAGCCCCAGGACAGGGGAACCCTATGGCTACACCTTC.

The rearrangement joins TRBV19 to TRBJ2-5, with 7 positions matching TRBD2. This CDR3 contains 13 residues. Germline CDR1 LNHDA, CDR2 SQIVND (reference sequence). Trimming took 5 bases from V and 1 from J; bases not matched to a gene: 1. CDR3: CASSWTSQETQYF. The CDR3 nucleotides read TGTGCCAGTAGTTGGACTAGCCAAGAGACCCAGTACTTC.

This chain links TRBV7-9 with TRBJ1-2, with D possibly TRBD1 on 6 matching bases. Germline V lookup: CDR1 SEHNR, CDR2 FQNEAQ (reference sequence). The V gene lost 1 base and the J gene lost 4 bases, with 13 bases spanning the gap. The CDR3 has 15 residues. CDR3 region: CASSLGPGDIYGYTF. As DNA, the CDR3 is TGTGCCAGCAGCTTAGGACCAGGGGACATCTATGGCTACACCTTC. The full variable domain, rest sourced from reference TRBV7-9 and TRBJ1-2, is DTGVSQNPRHKITKRGQNVTFRCDPISEHNRLYWYRQTLGQGPEFLTYFQNEAQLEKSRLLSDRFSAERPKGSFSTLEIQRTEQGDSAMYLCASSLGPGDIYGYTFGSGTRLTVV.

The CDR3 DNA follows: TGTGCCATCAGTGAGGACAGGGCGGCTGGCTACACCTTC. It is translated as CAISEDRAAGYTF. The chain joins TRBV10-3 to TRBJ1-2; TRBD1 agrees at 7 bases. V was pared by 2 bases and J by 7 bases, with 4 bases of the junction left unmatched. This CDR3 has 13 amino acids. Germline assignment: CDR1 ENHRY and CDR2 SYGVKD.

This clone was picked up a small number of times. The chain has TRBV5-6 and TRBJ2-5; D is perhaps TRBD2 (6 bases). CDR1 SGHDT and CDR2 YYEEEE come from the germline V gene. V shed 4 bases and J shed 2 bases, with 21 bases lying between them. This CDR3 region has 17 residues. Here the CDR3 reads CASSPMTSWRPQETQYF. CDR3 coding DNA: TGTGCCAGCAGCCCGATGACTAGTTGGCGGCCTCAAGAGACCCAGTACTTC.

This clone was counted only a few times. The V gene is TRBV5-1, the J gene TRBJ2-7, with D hard to call. The CDR3 extends over 16 amino acids. Germline V CDR1 and CDR2: SGHRS, YFSETQ. V lost 6 bases and J 6 bases, leaving 25 bases between the germline ends. As DNA, the CDR3 is TGCGCCAGCATGGGCGCAGCCTACTCGTCCCTGTCCGAGCAGTACTTC. This gives the protein CASMGAAYSSLSEQYF.

J is TRBJ2-1 and V is TRBV2; 9 nucleotides match TRBD2. The J segment lost 6 bases and the V segment lost 6 bases, leaving 15 bases of the junction unmatched. The CDR3 is 17 amino acids. Germline V gene lookup returns CDR1 SNHLY and CDR2 FYNNEI. The chain's CDR3 is CASRSVGGGGPSNEQFF. The DNA of the CDR3 is TGTGCCAGCAGAAGTGTTGGCGGGGGGGGTCCTAGCAATGAGCAGTTCTTC.

This chain uses TRBV28 with TRBJ1-2; the D gene is possibly TRBD1 (6 bases). The CDR3 contains 16 residues. Trimming removed 4 bases from V and 7 bases from J, with 22 bases in between. CDR1 and CDR2 (germline): MDHEN, SYDVKM. The CDR3 sequence is CASSSFSYEGEFGYTF. As DNA, the CDR3 is TGTGCCAGCAGTTCTTTTTCCTACGAGGGGGAATTTGGCTACACCTTC.

The chain joins TRBV30 to TRBJ1-6; 8 bases line up with TRBD1. The CDR3 contains 13 residues. CDR1 is GTSNPN, CDR2 SVGIG, per germline (reference sequence). V was clipped by 6 bases and J by 9 bases; unmatched bases: 7. CDR3 DNA: TGTGCCTGCATGACAGGGGCGACTTCACCCCTCCACTTT. This codes for CACMTGATSPLHF. Based on the CDR3 plus reference TRBV30 and TRBJ1-6, the full variable domain is SQTIHQWPATLVQPVGSPLSLECTVEGTSNPNLYWYRQAAGRGLQLLFYSVGIGQISSEVPQNLSASRPQDRQFILSSKKLLLSDSGFYLCACMTGATSPLHFGNGTRLTVT.

V usage is TRBV6-1 and J usage is TRBJ2-7; 11 bases fit TRBD2. V shed 1 base, J shed 0 bases, and the junction held 2 bases outside the gene matches. CDR3 length: 16 residues. In germline, CDR1 is MNHNS, CDR2 SASEGT. This CDR3 reads CASSEGSGGASYEQYF. The CDR3 region has the DNA TGTGCCAGCAGTGAAGGTAGCGGGGGGGCCTCCTACGAGCAGTACTTC.

The chain carries TRBV13 and TRBJ2-7; tentatively, D is TRBD1 (5 bases). CDR3 size: 15 residues. The V and J ends lost 4 bases and 2 bases respectively, with 15 bases between them. Germline V gene sequence: CDR1 PRHDT, CDR2 FYEKMQ (reference sequence). DNA of the CDR3: TGTGCCAGCAGCTCCACGACAGACACACCCTACGAGCAGTACTTC. Its protein product is CASSSTTDTPYEQYF. The complete variable domain, with remaining parts taken from reference TRBV13 and TRBJ2-7, reads AAGVIQSPRHLIKEKRETATLKCYPIPRHDTVYWYQQGPGQDPQFLISFYEKMQSDKGSIPDRFSAQQFSDYHSELNMSSLELGDSALYFCASSSTTDTPYEQYFGPGTRLTVT.

This clone was detected only once. This chain links TRBV5-1 with TRBJ2-3; 9 nucleotides agree with TRBD1. Germline assignment: CDR1 SGHRS and CDR2 YFSETQ. The CDR3 is made up of 17 amino acids. The V segment lost 3 bases and the J segment 6 bases; nucleotides outside the gene matches: 14. The CDR3 is CASSSLPSGTGYDTQYF. For the CDR3, the DNA is TGCGCCAGCAGCTCACTCCCCTCCGGGACAGGGTATGATACGCAGTATTTT.

V gene TRBV7-6 combines with J gene TRBJ2-7, with 9 bases matching TRBD2. The CDR3 spans 13 residues. Per the germline V gene, CDR1 is SGHVS and CDR2 is FNYEAQ. Unmatched junction bases numbered 3, after V lost 9 bases and J lost 0 bases. This CDR3 is CASKRGASYEQYF. CDR3 DNA: TGTGCCAGTAAGCGGGGGGCCTCCTACGAGCAGTACTTC.

J is TRBJ1-6 and V is TRBV7-9; D call uncertain. The CDR3 loop spans 15 amino acids. V lost 5 bases and J 7 bases, leaving 15 bases between the germline ends. The germline V gene encodes CDR1 SEHNR and CDR2 FQNEAQ (reference sequence). Here the CDR3 DNA reads TGTGCCAGCAGCCCAACCGGACTGCAGAATTCACCCCTCCACTTT. This gives the protein CASSPTGLQNSPLHF.